This T cell receptor (beta chain) appears in the sequencing data of a study of response to subunit inactivated influenza vaccine. This CDR3 spans 16 amino acids. V lost 5 bases and J lost 5; bases outside the gene matches: 13. TCRdb reanalysed the RT-PCR reads using MiXCR and keeps one entry per CDR3 protein. The sample has some 640,000 distinct CDR3 sequences; roughly 13% are singletons. V usage is TRBV12-3 or TRBV12-4 and J usage is TRBJ2-5; 8 positions agree with TRBD2. Sequenced here: PBMCs from blood, sampled 14 to 15 days before vaccination. The sequence came from a man in his fifties who received an inactivated influenza vaccine. DNA of the CDR3: TGTGCCAGCAGTGTCCCTCTGGCGGGGGGCCGGGAGACCCAGTACTTC. Translating it yields CASSVPLAGGRETQYF.